This TCR beta chain was recorded in a study of tumor-infiltrating lymphocytes in primary liver carcinoma. Across the whole study: Stage T1-T3 N0M0 tumors measured 4.2 to 10 cm at most. Productive TCRbeta read yields ran from roughly 3.9 to 6.8 million per sample and were similar between tissues.

Using a constant-region primer together with ProtoScript II reverse transcriptase, TCR beta cDNA was made from about 490 ng of total RNA. It was through three nested multiplex PCR rounds of slightly modified ARM-PCR that TCR beta libraries arose. Rounds one and two of PCR, each of 10 cycles, were primed with TRBV1-TRBV30 forward primers and a C-beta reverse primer. TCRdb processed the multiplex PCR reads anew with MiXCR; each CDR3 protein has one entry. In the table there are 35,000 to 40,000 distinct CDR3 sequences, around 75% of which are singletons. As concerns this clonotype: This could be a read error, since a much larger clone is one nucleotide away.

The tissue used was unsorted bulk material of 20-30 mg. RNA and DNA were co-extracted from it with the AllPrep DNA/RNA mini kit. The germline gives CDR1 KGHSH, CDR2 LQKENI. V was pared by 5 bases and J by 6 bases, with 11 bases between. The CDR3 contains 12 residues. The sequenced sample was tumor-adjacent normal liver tissue. The TCR was taken from a man aged 35 to 55 with primary liver carcinoma and hepatitis B virus infection. V and J are TRBV18 and TRBJ2-7, with D unresolved. CDR3 region: CASSVESVEQYF. CDR3 bases: TGTGCCAGCTCAGTCGAATCCGTCGAGCAGTACTTC.